This TCR beta chain stems from a study of vaccination effects on CD4 cells after COVID-19. Study at large: A couple of convalescent patients each provided a sample, at 16 days and at one week before vaccination. Notes on the study in general: The study had few convalescent patients and no early post-infection timepoints.

Germline CDR1 reads MGHRA; CDR2 reads YSYEKL. The CDR3 loop spans 13 amino acids. V lost 1 base to trimming and J lost 5 bases, with 8 bases between them. Measured with immunoSEQ multiplex PCR; TCRdb has only the in-frame clones, and not every one. The sample records around 28,000 clones, approximately 69% being singletons. About this clone itself: Its antigen is currently unknown.

Pools of viral peptides were used by the ViraFEST assay to expand antigen-specific CD4+ T cells ahead of sequencing. Scientists isolated CD4+ T cells after a roughly nine-day culture period ended. Their SARS-CoV-2 infection, verified by PCR, occurred between March and December 2020. This material consisted of CD4+ T cells from PBMCs cultured with SARS-CoV-2 spike peptides, taken before COVID-19 vaccination. This sequence joins TRBV4-1 and TRBJ2-5; tentatively, D is TRBD2 (5 bases). The clonotype originates from a human donor who had a prior SARS-CoV-2 infection. The DNA of the CDR3 is TGCGCCAGCAGCCAAGGATGGAGGGAGACCCAGTACTTC. Amino acid sequence: CASSQGWRETQYF.